A single sample is the source of the 19 T cell receptor beta chains below, sequenced in a study of T cells in Graves' hyperthyroidism and ophthalmopathy (dated by TCRdb to about 2019). Receptors were amplified or captured by multiplex PCR. Sequencing was performed on an Illumina HiSeq 2000. TCR beta CDR3 regions were amplified from RNA transcripts. The first round of RT-PCR for the TCR CDR3 was performed with the HTBI primer set and the Qiagen OneStep RT-PCR kit. TCRdb reprocessing: public reads trimmed at Q25 with fastp, clones called with MiXCR, in-frame beta chains kept. One record per CDR3 amino acid sequence lists the most common genes and DNA. In this sample the table shows fewer than 650,000 distinct CDR3 sequences, approximately 14% of which occur a single time. 3.5% to 4.5% of the sample is held by the ten biggest clonotypes. The specimen was blood. These receptors all stem from a woman aged 40-49 years with Graves' ophthalmopathy.

This clonotype has at least ten counts. The CDR3 sequence: CASSQEGGGGEAFF. The CDR3 DNA follows: TGTGCCAGCAGCCAAGAAGGGGGAGGAGGTGAAGCTTTCTTT. The J gene is TRBJ1-1, the V gene TRBV3-1, with a tentative D call TRBD1 (6 bases). Per the germline V gene, CDR1 is LGHDT and CDR2 is YNNKEL (reference sequence). Trimming took off 0 bases at V and 7 bases at J, with 12 bases between the two ends. This CDR3 region has 14 residues.

V gene TRBV28 combines with J gene TRBJ2-7; no clear D. The germline V gene has CDR1 MDHEN and CDR2 SYDVKM. V shed 6 bases and J shed 3 bases, with 18 bases lying between them. This CDR3 spans 15 amino acids. The CDR3 reads CASRSTVRSHYEQYF. Written as DNA, the CDR3 is TGTGCCAGCAGGTCTACAGTGCGATCCCACTACGAGCAGTACTTC. Using reference TRBV28 and TRBJ2-7 for the parts outside the CDR3, the full variable domain is DVKVTQSSRYLVKRTGEKVFLECVQDMDHENMFWYRQDPGLGLRLIYFSYDVKMKEKGDIPEGYSVSREKKERFSLILESASTNQTSMYLCASRSTVRSHYEQYFGPGTRLTVT.

This clonotype has just a few counts. The chain carries TRBV30 and TRBJ1-1; unclear D gene. This CDR3 contains 15 residues. The ends were cut back, 4 bases at V and 5 bases at J, with 20 bases in the middle. The germline gives CDR1 GTSNPN, CDR2 SVGIG (reference sequence). The CDR3 nucleotides read TGTGCCTGGATTGGGTCGGGCAGGCGGGTAACTGAAGCTTTCTTT. Encoded protein: CAWIGSGRRVTEAFF.

This clonotype was seen ten or more times. This rearrangement joins TRBV27 to TRBJ1-1; a weak D match, TRBD1 (5 bases). V was pared by 3 bases and J by 3 bases, with 11 bases between. This CDR3 has 14 amino acids. The germline gives CDR1 MNHEY, CDR2 SMNVEV (reference sequence). The CDR3 nucleotides read TGTGCCAGCAGTTTTGGGGGAGGAGACACTGAAGCTTTCTTT. Translating it yields CASSFGGGDTEAFF.

The chain joins TRBV18 to TRBJ2-7; possible D gene TRBD1, 5 bases. The germline V and J ends were trimmed by 5 bases and 2 bases, with 16 bases remaining between them. Germline CDR1 KGHSH, CDR2 LQKENI. This CDR3 has 15 amino acids. The CDR3 loop reads CASSSTLTVAYEQYF. CDR3 nucleotides: TGTGCCAGCTCATCTACCCTGACAGTGGCCTACGAGCAGTACTTC.

This clonotype appeared many times. This chain uses TRBV6-1 with TRBJ2-7, with 11 bases aligning to TRBD1. CDR3 length equals 14 residues. CDR1 and CDR2 from the germline V gene are MNHNS and SASEGT. V trimming: 6 bases; J trimming: 6 bases; junction bases outside the gene matches: 7. The CDR3 region has the DNA TGTGCCAGCAGCCCAGGACAGGGGGCGAGCGAGCAGTACTTC. It encodes CASSPGQGASEQYF.

The V gene is TRBV30, the J gene TRBJ1-5; a possible D gene is TRBD1 (6 bases). Per the germline V gene, CDR1 is GTSNPN and CDR2 is SVGIG (reference sequence). Trimming took 4 bases from V and 0 from J, leaving 10 bases between them. CDR3 length equals 14 residues. The DNA for the CDR3 is TGTGCCTGGAATGGACAGAATAGCAATCAGCCCCAGCATTTT. It yields the protein CAWNGQNSNQPQHF.

The sample holds many counts of this clonotype. The chain employs TRBV5-5 and TRBJ2-2; D is possibly TRBD1 or TRBD2 (5 bases each). The length of the CDR3 is 16 residues. Trimming removed 4 bases from V and 0 bases from J, with 13 bases in between. Germline values: CDR1 SGHKS, CDR2 YYEKEE (reference sequence). CDR3 region: CASSRGRWANTGELFF. Here the CDR3 DNA reads TGTGCCAGCAGCCGGGGCCGGTGGGCGAACACCGGGGAGCTGTTTTTT.

This clonotype was counted ten times or more. The J gene is TRBJ2-7, the V gene TRBV7-2; D is ambiguous. Germline-derived CDR1 and CDR2 are SGHTA and FQGNSA. V lost 2 bases, J lost 0 bases, and 8 bases lay in between. This CDR3 region has 14 residues. The CDR3 sequence is CASSLNIVSYEQYF. CDR3 in DNA: TGTGCCAGCAGCTTAAATATAGTCTCCTACGAGCAGTACTTC.

The V and J genes are TRBV2 and TRBJ2-7, with D possibly being TRBD1 or TRBD2 (5 bases each). The germline V gene encodes CDR1 SNHLY and CDR2 FYNNEI. The CDR3 is made up of 16 amino acids. Trimming left V 3 bases short and J 0 bases short, with 15 bases between. Here the CDR3 DNA reads TGTGCCAGCAGTGAGGGGGTCCTTGGGAACTCCTACGAGCAGTACTTC. This sequence encodes CASSEGVLGNSYEQYF. Filled out from reference TRBV2 and TRBJ2-7, the complete variable domain reads EPEVTQTPSHQVTQMGQEVILRCVPISNHLYFYWYRQILGQKVEFLVSFYNNEISEKSEIFDDQFSVERPDGSNFTLKIRSTKLEDSAMYFCASSEGVLGNSYEQYFGPGTRLTVT.

The genes are TRBV6-1 and TRBJ2-7; TRBD1 aligns across 7 bases. Germline V gene sequence: CDR1 MNHNS, CDR2 SASEGT. The J segment lost 11 bases and the V segment lost 1 base, leaving 2 bases of the junction unmatched. The CDR3 runs 11 residues. The CDR3 protein is CASSEEGAKYF. The CDR3 DNA reads as TGTGCCAGCAGTGAAGAGGGGGCGAAGTACTTC.

The sample holds many counts of this clonotype. The V gene is TRBV20-1, the J gene TRBJ1-1; 8 positions agree with TRBD1. J lost 5 bases, V lost 5 bases, and 13 bases had no gene match. Germline V lookup: CDR1 DFQATT, CDR2 SNEGSKA (reference sequence). This CDR3 contains 15 residues. The CDR3 loop reads CSAEVGRTGWTEAFF. CDR3 DNA: TGCAGTGCTGAGGTAGGGCGGACAGGGTGGACTGAAGCTTTCTTT.

This clonotype occurred many times. This chain uses TRBV6-1 with TRBJ2-7, with 9 bases lining up with TRBD2. Germline CDR1 and CDR2: MNHNS and SASEGT. With V trimmed by 8 bases and J by 5 bases, 10 bases remained unmatched. The CDR3 loop spans 14 amino acids. CDR3 DNA: TGTGCCAGCGTAGGCTGGACTAGCGTCCACGAGCAGTACTTC. Residues: CASVGWTSVHEQYF.

This clonotype has a handful of counts. This CDR3 reads CASSDMGLRNYGYTF. CDR3 nucleotide sequence: TGTGCCAGCAGTGATATGGGCCTGAGGAACTATGGCTACACCTTC. The V and J genes are TRBV6-1 and TRBJ1-2; D call uncertain. With 3 bases removed from V and 2 bases from J, the gap between germline ends came to 13 bases. Per the germline V gene, CDR1 is MNHNS and CDR2 is SASEGT. The CDR3 is made up of 15 amino acids.

This clonotype was counted ten times or more. V usage is TRBV5-1 and J usage is TRBJ2-7; no clear D. The germline gives CDR1 SGHRS, CDR2 YFSETQ. The length of the CDR3 is 14 residues. Trimming took off 0 bases at V and 0 bases at J, with 7 bases between the two ends. The CDR3 DNA reads as TGCGCCAGCAGCTTGGAGTCATACTCCTACGAGCAGTACTTC. Its protein product is CASSLESYSYEQYF.

Here the CDR3 DNA reads TGTGCCAGCAGTCAACGGGGACAGTCCATGAACACTGAAGCTTTCTTT. Translated, it gives CASSQRGQSMNTEAFF. V and J are TRBV6-2 or TRBV6-3 and TRBJ1-1; TRBD1 agrees at 7 bases. V lost 5 bases and J lost 0; bases outside the gene matches: 9. The CDR3 has 16 residues. The germline gives CDR1 MNHEY, CDR2 SVGEGT.

This clonotype was seen many times. The rearrangement uses TRBV28 and TRBJ2-3, with 13 bases lining up with TRBD2. Germline CDR1 reads MDHEN; CDR2 reads SYDVKM. V lost 5 bases, J lost 0 bases, and 14 bases stayed unmatched. This CDR3 contains 20 residues. This CDR3 reads CASSDWTSGSFLSSTDTQYF. CDR3 DNA sequence: TGTGCCAGCAGTGACTGGACTAGCGGGAGTTTTTTATCTAGCACAGATACGCAGTATTTT.

The genes are TRBV6-2 or TRBV6-3 and TRBJ1-5, with a possible D match to TRBD1 (6 bases). Germline lookup yields CDR1 MNHEY and CDR2 SVGEGT. The CDR3 has 16 residues. Trimming removed 7 bases at V and 8 bases at J, with 24 bases between. The CDR3 region is CASTGTYGTGIEPQHF. CDR3 bases: TGTGCCAGCACTGGGACATACGGGACCGGTATTGAGCCCCAGCATTTT.

In this sample, this clonotype turned up once. A read error may explain this, as a much larger clone is one base away. V and J are TRBV19 and TRBJ2-7; 8 bases line up with TRBD1. The length of the CDR3 is 15 residues. Trimming at V came to 3 bases and at J to 3 bases, leaving 7 bases not matched to a gene. Per germline, CDR1 LNHDA and CDR2 SQIVND (reference sequence). The CDR3 region has the DNA TGTGCCAGTAGTATCAGGACAGGGCGGAACTACGAGCAGTACTTC. Its protein product is CASSIRTGRNYEQYF.